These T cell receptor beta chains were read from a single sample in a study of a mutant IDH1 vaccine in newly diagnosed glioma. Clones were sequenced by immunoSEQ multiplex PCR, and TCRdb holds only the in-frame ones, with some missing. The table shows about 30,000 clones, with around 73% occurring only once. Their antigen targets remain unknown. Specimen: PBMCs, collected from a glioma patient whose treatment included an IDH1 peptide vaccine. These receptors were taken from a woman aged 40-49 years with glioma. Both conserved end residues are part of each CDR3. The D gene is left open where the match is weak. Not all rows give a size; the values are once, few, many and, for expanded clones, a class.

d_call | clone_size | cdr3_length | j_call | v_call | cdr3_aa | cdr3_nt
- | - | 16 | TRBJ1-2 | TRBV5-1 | CASSASPRGLDYGYTF | TGCGCCAGCAGCGCTTCTCCACGGGGCTTGGACTATGGCTACACCTTC
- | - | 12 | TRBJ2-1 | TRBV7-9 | CASSPGTYEQFF | TGTGCCAGCAGCCCTGGGACCTATGAGCAGTTCTTC
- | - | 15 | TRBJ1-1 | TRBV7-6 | CASSGPGGWGTEAFF | TGTGCCAGCAGCGGTCCTGGGGGCTGGGGCACTGAAGCTTTCTTT
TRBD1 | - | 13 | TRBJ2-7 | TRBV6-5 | CASSSDRVYEQYF | TGTGCCAGCAGTTCTGACAGGGTCTACGAGCAGTACTTC
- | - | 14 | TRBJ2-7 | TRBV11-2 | CASTHGVGPYEQYF | TGTGCCAGCACCCACGGGGTTGGACCCTACGAGCAGTACTTC
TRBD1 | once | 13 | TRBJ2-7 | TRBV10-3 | CAIRGTGGGEQYF | TGTGCCATCAGGGGGACAGGAGGTGGGGAGCAGTACTTC
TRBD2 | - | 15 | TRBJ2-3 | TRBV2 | CASRASGVVTDTQYF | TGTGCCAGCAGGGCTAGCGGGGTCGTCACAGATACGCAGTATTTT
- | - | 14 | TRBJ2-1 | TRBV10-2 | CASSPAGWRDEQFF | TGCGCCAGCAGTCCCGCGGGGTGGCGGGATGAGCAGTTCTTC
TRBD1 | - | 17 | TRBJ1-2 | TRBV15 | CATSSGRGQGLGYGYTF | TGTGCCACCAGCAGCGGTAGAGGACAGGGCCTGGGCTATGGCTACACCTTC
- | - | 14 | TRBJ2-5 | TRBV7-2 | CASRAGDARETQYF | TGTGCCAGCAGAGCAGGGGATGCGAGAGAGACCCAGTACTTC
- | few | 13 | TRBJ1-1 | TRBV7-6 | CASSLEVNTEAFF | TGTGCCAGCAGCTTAGAGGTAAACACTGAAGCTTTCTTT
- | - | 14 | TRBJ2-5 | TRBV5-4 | CASSLAGGRETQYF | TGTGCCAGCAGCTTGGCGGGGGGCCGTGAGACCCAGTACTTC
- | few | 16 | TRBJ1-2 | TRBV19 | CASSIPPGDINYGYTF | TGTGCCAGTAGTATTCCCCCGGGAGACATCAACTATGGCTACACCTTC
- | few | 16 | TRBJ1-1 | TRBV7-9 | CASTPQGIGPNTEAFF | TGTGCCAGCACCCCTCAGGGAATTGGGCCGAACACTGAAGCTTTCTTT
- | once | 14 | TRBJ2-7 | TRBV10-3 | CAINTGAPGWEQYF | TGTGCCATCAATACTGGGGCGCCAGGGTGGGAGCAGTACTTC
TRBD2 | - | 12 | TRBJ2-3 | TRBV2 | CASSGTRETQYF | TGTGCCAGCAGTGGGACTAGAGAGACCCAGTATTTT
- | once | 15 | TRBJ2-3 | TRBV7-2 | CASSSHGRFADTQYF | TGTGCCAGCAGCTCCCACGGACGGTTCGCAGATACGCAGTATTTT
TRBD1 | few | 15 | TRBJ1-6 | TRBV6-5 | CASSYLTGMNSPLHF | TGTGCCAGCAGTTACCTGACAGGGATGAATTCACCCCTCCACTTT
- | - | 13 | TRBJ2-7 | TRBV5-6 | CASSLRDFSEQYF | TGTGCCAGCAGCTTGAGAGACTTCTCTGAGCAGTACTTC
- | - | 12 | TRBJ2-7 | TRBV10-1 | CASSGEGYEQYF | TGCGCCAGCAGTGGAGAAGGGTACGAGCAGTACTTC
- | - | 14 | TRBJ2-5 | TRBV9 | CASSVALGRETQYF | TGTGCCAGCAGCGTAGCGCTGGGGAGGGAGACCCAGTACTTC
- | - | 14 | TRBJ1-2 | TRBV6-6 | CASSRGILNYGYTF | TGTGCCAGCAGTAGGGGAATTCTTAACTATGGCTACACCTTC
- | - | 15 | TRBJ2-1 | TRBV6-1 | CASSEAGLLYNEQFF | TGTGCCAGCAGTGAAGCAGGACTGCTCTACAATGAGCAGTTCTTC
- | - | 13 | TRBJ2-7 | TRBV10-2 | CASSGGSRYEQYF | TGCGCCAGCAGTGGGGGGTCCCGCTACGAGCAGTACTTC
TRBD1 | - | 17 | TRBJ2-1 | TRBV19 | CASSSGQGVPSYNEQFF | TGTGCCAGTAGTTCGGGACAGGGGGTCCCCTCCTACAATGAGCAGTTCTTC
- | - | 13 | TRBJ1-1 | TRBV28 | CASSSGGGTEAFF | TGTGCCAGCAGTTCAGGTGGAGGCACTGAAGCTTTCTTT
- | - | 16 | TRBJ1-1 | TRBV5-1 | CASSLGARVGNTEAFF | TGCGCCAGCAGCTTGGGGGCCAGGGTGGGCAACACTGAAGCTTTCTTT
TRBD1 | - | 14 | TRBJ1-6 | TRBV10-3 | CAIRTDRGNSPLHF | TGTGCCATCAGGACGGACAGGGGGAATTCACCCCTCCACTTT
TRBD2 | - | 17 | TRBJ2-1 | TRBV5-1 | CASSLDPLAGGYNEQFF | TGCGCCAGCAGCTTGGACCCCCTAGCGGGTGGGTACAATGAGCAGTTCTTC
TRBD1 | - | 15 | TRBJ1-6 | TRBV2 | CASRSQGRDNSPLHF | TGTGCCAGCAGATCACAGGGGAGGGATAATTCACCCCTCCACTTT
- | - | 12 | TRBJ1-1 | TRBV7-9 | CAGARGAAEAFF | TGTGCCGGCGCGCGGGGGGCGGCTGAAGCTTTCTTT
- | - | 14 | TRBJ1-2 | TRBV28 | CASSKEPKLYGYTF | TGTGCCAGCAGTAAGGAGCCGAAATTGTATGGCTACACCTTC
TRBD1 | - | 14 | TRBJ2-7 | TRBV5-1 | CASSSDREQGEQYF | TGCGCCAGCAGCTCCGACAGGGAACAGGGCGAGCAGTACTTC
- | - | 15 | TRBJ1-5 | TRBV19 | CASSIAPYSNQPQHF | TGTGCCAGTAGTATAGCTCCGTATAGCAATCAGCCCCAGCATTTT
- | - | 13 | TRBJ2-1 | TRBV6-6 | CASSYRVDNEQFF | TGTGCCAGCAGTTACAGGGTTGACAATGAGCAGTTCTTC
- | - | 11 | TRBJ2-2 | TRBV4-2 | CASSPSGELFF | TGTGCCAGCAGCCCATCCGGGGAGCTGTTTTTT
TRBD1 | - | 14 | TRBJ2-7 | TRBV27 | CASRGTGTFYEQYF | TGTGCCAGCAGAGGGACAGGGACCTTCTACGAGCAGTACTTC
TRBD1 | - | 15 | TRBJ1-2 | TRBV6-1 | CASSELITGDYGYTF | TGTGCCAGCAGTGAACTTATTACAGGGGACTATGGCTACACCTTC
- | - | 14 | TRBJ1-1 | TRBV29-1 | CSVGVPTGNTEAFF | TGCAGCGTTGGGGTCCCCACAGGGAACACTGAAGCTTTCTTT
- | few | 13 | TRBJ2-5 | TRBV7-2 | CASSLSLGETQYF | TGTGCCAGCAGCTTAAGCCTGGGCGAGACCCAGTACTTC
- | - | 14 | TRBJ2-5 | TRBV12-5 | CASGSGFVGETQYF | TGTGCTAGTGGTTCGGGCTTCGTGGGGGAGACCCAGTACTTC
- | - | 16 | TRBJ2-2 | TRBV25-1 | CASSDRLTGPTGELFF | TGTGCCAGCAGTGACCGCCTGACAGGACCCACCGGGGAGCTGTTTTTT
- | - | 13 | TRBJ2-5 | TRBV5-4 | CASSLGGRETQYF | TGTGCCAGCAGCTTGGGGGGTCGGGAGACCCAGTACTTC
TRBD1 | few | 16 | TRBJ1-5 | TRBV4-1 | CASSQEGTGVHQPQHF | TGCGCCAGCAGCCAAGAGGGGACAGGGGTGCATCAGCCCCAGCATTTT
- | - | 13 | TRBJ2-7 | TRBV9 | CASSVGQGGEQYF | TGTGCCAGCAGCGTAGGGCAGGGGGGGGAGCAGTACTTC
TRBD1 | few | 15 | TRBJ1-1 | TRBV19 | CASRDRGGLHTEAFF | TGTGCCAGTAGGGACAGGGGGGGCCTTCACACTGAAGCTTTCTTT
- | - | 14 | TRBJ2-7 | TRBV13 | CASSFDRDPQEQYF | TGTGCCAGCAGCTTCGATCGGGACCCCCAAGAGCAGTACTTC
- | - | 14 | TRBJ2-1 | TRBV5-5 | CASSSGRPGNEQFF | TGTGCCAGCAGCTCCGGGCGTCCGGGTAATGAGCAGTTCTTC
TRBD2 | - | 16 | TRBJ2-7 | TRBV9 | CASSVGLAGGSYEQYF | TGTGCCAGCAGCGTAGGTCTAGCGGGGGGCTCCTACGAGCAGTACTTC
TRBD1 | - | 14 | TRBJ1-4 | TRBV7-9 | CASSPGTGGEKLFF | TGTGCCAGCTCCCCCGGGACAGGGGGTGAAAAACTGTTTTTT
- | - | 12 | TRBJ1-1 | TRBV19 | CASSIRVGEAFF | TGTGCCAGTAGTATAAGAGTGGGGGAAGCTTTCTTT
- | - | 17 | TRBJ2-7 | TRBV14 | CASSQAYGGPFTYEQYF | TGTGCCAGCAGCCAAGCCTACGGGGGGCCCTTCACCTACGAGCAGTACTTC
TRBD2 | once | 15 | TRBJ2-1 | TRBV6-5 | CASSLISGGEGEQFF | TGTGCCAGCAGCCTCATTAGCGGGGGGGAGGGTGAGCAGTTCTTC
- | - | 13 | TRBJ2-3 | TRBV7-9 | CATHLSGTDTQYF | TGTGCCACCCACCTAAGCGGGACAGATACGCAGTATTTT
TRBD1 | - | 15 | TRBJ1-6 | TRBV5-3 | CARSVGQGYNSPLHF | TGTGCCAGAAGCGTTGGACAGGGTTATAATTCACCCCTCCACTTT
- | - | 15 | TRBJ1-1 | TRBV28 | CASRLTRLKYTEAFF | TGTGCCAGCAGATTGACTCGACTGAAGTACACTGAAGCTTTCTTT
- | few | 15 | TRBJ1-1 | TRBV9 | CASSVDFRVNTEAFF | TGTGCCAGCAGCGTAGATTTCAGGGTAAACACTGAAGCTTTCTTT